The present entry profiles one T cell receptor beta chain with its context. No antigen is known for it. 13 Jbeta primers and 60 Vbeta primers were used for the PCR. Repertoires were generated with immunoSEQ multiplex PCR, while TCRdb's copy carries only in-frame clones and drops some. This sample has 74,000 or so clones, with around 80% found just once. The CDR3 has 14 residues. The germline V gene encodes CDR1 MGHRA and CDR2 YSYEKL. Trimming pared 2 bases from V and 2 bases from J, leaving 10 bases between. These data come from a study of cytomegalovirus exposure and HLA in healthy donors. Regarding the study as a whole: Three CMV-associated chains proved CMV antigen-specific in vitro. Analysis performed later found roughly 18,000 TCR beta sequences associated with HLA alleles at 0.05 false discovery rate. The study designated 164 TCR beta chains cytomegalovirus-associated.

The sequencing input was PBMCs. The rearrangement links TRBV4-1 to TRBJ2-7; D is possibly TRBD1 (5 bases). This sequence was found in a man aged 45 to 65 in good health and CMV-seropositive. CDR3 residues: CASSQKTVPYEQYF. CDR3 DNA sequence: TGCGCCAGCAGCCAAAAGACAGTACCCTACGAGCAGTACTTC.